Below are 9 T cell receptor beta chains sequenced from a single sample in a study of blood T cells in healthy people across ages. The authors ran a second PCR of 7 to 11 cycles using a sample-barcoded 5' primer and a J-beta primer mix. Each CDR3 protein is one row after TCRdb ran MiXCR on the 5' RACE reads. The sample comprises fewer than 950,000 distinct CDR3 sequences, around half of which are singletons, and around 41% rests with the top ten. The sample was blood. The receptors stem from a man at least 80 years old in good health.

The CDR3 is CASSAPGTSESYEQYF. In DNA, the CDR3 is TGTGCCAGCAGTGCACCCGGGACTAGCGAATCCTACGAGCAGTACTTC. The chain uses TRBV6-1 and TRBJ2-7; 10 bases agree with TRBD2. With 4 bases clipped from V and 1 base from J, the junction kept 7 bases outside the gene matches. Germline V CDR1 and CDR2: MNHNS, SASEGT. This CDR3 contains 16 residues.

The CDR3 DNA follows: TGCAGTGTTCCGGGACAGGGGAGGAACGAGCAGTACTTC. Its translation is CSVPGQGRNEQYF. This chain uses TRBV20-1 with TRBJ2-5; TRBD1 matches at 10 bases. The J call is doubtful: the DNA matches TRBJ2-7 better. CDR1 and CDR2 (germline): DFQATT, SNEGSKA (reference sequence). CDR3 length equals 13 residues.

The chain employs TRBV25-1 and TRBJ2-3; D is undetermined. Germline assignment: CDR1 MGHDK and CDR2 SYGVNS. The CDR3 consists of 13 residues. V lost 3 bases and J lost 14, with 18 bases in between. The CDR3 loop is CASSDPNSRYAYF. The CDR3 coding sequence is TGTGCCAGCAGTGACCCTAACTCCAGATACGCGTATTTT.

The table lists this clonotype with a few counts. V usage is TRBV6-6 and J usage is TRBJ2-3; 11 bases match TRBD2. The CDR3 contains 15 residues. J was trimmed by 4 bases and V by 5 bases; bases with no gene match: 5. The germline V gene encodes CDR1 MNHNY and CDR2 SVGAGI (reference sequence). The CDR3 sequence: CASSPLSGRADTQYF. For the CDR3, the DNA is TGTGCCAGCAGTCCACTTAGCGGGAGGGCAGATACGCAGTATTTT.

In the case of this clonotype: Germline is not matched at one junction end, which may reflect a read error. The chain combines TRBV27 with TRBJ2-5, with D perhaps assigned TRBD1 or TRBD2 (5 bases each). Matching the DNA end better, TRBJ2-7 makes the J call doubtful. This CDR3 comprises 14 residues. Germline V gene data show CDR1 as MNHEY and CDR2 as SMNVEV (reference sequence). This CDR3 reads CASSISRDRYEQYF. CDR3 in DNA: TGTGCCAGCAGTATATCCCGGGACCGCTACGAGCAGTACTTC.

This clonotype was detected only a few times. This chain connects TRBV5-6 to TRBJ2-4, with 7 bases that match TRBD1. The trim removed 3 bases at V and 4 bases at J, leaving 4 bases unmatched. Germline V lookup: CDR1 SGHDT, CDR2 YYEEEE. The CDR3 contains 14 residues. The CDR3, as DNA: TGTGCCAGCAGCTGGCCGGGACAGAAAAACATTCAGTACTTC. Its protein product is CASSWPGQKNIQYF. Using reference TRBV5-6 and TRBJ2-4 for the parts outside the CDR3, the full variable domain is DAGVTQSPTHLIKTRGQQVTLRCSPKSGHDTVSWYQQALGQGPQFIFQYYEEEERQRGNFPDRFSGHQFPNYSSELNVNALLLGDSALYLCASSWPGQKNIQYFGAGTRLSVL.

This clonotype was observed a few times. The chain links TRBV20-1 to TRBJ2-7; D is unclear. Germline assignment: CDR1 DFQATT and CDR2 SNEGSKA (reference sequence). The germline V and J ends were trimmed by 4 bases and 4 bases, with 17 bases remaining between them. The length of the CDR3 is 14 residues. This CDR3 is CSAKDSTFGYEQYF. The CDR3 region has the DNA TGCAGTGCTAAAGACTCGACCTTTGGGTACGAGCAGTACTTC.

The V gene is TRBV20-1, the J gene TRBJ2-5; 7 nucleotides match TRBD1. The trim removed 5 bases at V and 2 bases at J, leaving 5 bases unmatched. Per the germline V gene, CDR1 is DFQATT and CDR2 is SNEGSKA (reference sequence). This CDR3 region has 13 residues. The CDR3 loop is CSAGVTGQETQYF. The CDR3, as DNA: TGCAGTGCTGGGGTGACAGGGCAAGAGACCCAGTACTTC.

DNA for the CDR3: TGTGCCAGCAGCCTCAGAGCGGGAGTGGGAGATACGCAGTATTTT. Translation: CASSLRAGVGDTQYF. The chain recombines TRBV3-1 with TRBJ2-3; 8 bases match TRBD2. This CDR3 has 15 amino acids. V lost 4 bases to trimming and J lost 5 bases; unmatched junction nucleotides: 8. Germline V gene lookup returns CDR1 LGHDT and CDR2 YNNKEL (reference sequence).